These 5 T cell receptor beta chains originate from one sample sequenced in a study of shared clonotypes between healthy human individuals. Sequencing was performed with immunoSEQ multiplex PCR; in TCRdb, only in-frame clones are kept and a portion is missing. The table shows some 2,000,000 clones, with approximately 94% occurring only once. Sequenced: naive CD4+ T cells sorted from blood. Described subset: CD45RA+ positively selected. All receptors derive from a man aged 18-30 years in good health.

This chain connects TRBV6-6 to TRBJ2-5; 8 positions agree with TRBD1. This CDR3 has 12 amino acids. Germline CDR1 and CDR2: MNHNY and SVGAGI (reference sequence). V shed 9 bases, J shed 4 bases, and the junction held 4 bases outside the gene matches. This chain's CDR3 is CASRTGRETQYF. DNA for the CDR3: TGTGCCAGTCGGACAGGGCGAGAGACCCAGTACTTC.

This rearrangement joins TRBV6-5 to TRBJ1-6, with D tentatively TRBD1 (6 bases). Between the trimmed V and J ends, which lost 8 bases and 7 bases, there was a span of 12 bases. Per the germline V gene, CDR1 is MNHEY and CDR2 is SVGAGI. The CDR3 spans 13 residues. The CDR3 nucleotides are TGTGCCAGCTATAAGGGGGACAATTCACCCCTCCACTTT. It is translated as CASYKGDNSPLHF.

The chain employs TRBV12-2 and TRBJ1-1. TRBV12-2 is termed a pseudogene. This CDR3 is built from 15 residues. CDR3 loop: CASRSYERENTEAFF. CDR3 DNA sequence: TGTGCAAGTCGGAGCTACGAAAGGGAGAACACTGAAGCTTTCTTT.

The chain combines TRBV10-3 with TRBJ2-4, with D perhaps matching TRBD2 (5 bases). CDR3 size: 13 residues. Trimming took 4 bases from V and 3 from J, leaving 7 bases between them. Germline loops: CDR1 ENHRY, CDR2 SYGVKD. The CDR3 bases are TGTGCCATCAGTGGTGACTACAAAAACATTCAGTACTTC. Its protein is CAISGDYKNIQYF.

This clone was counted a single time. CDR3 in DNA: TGTGCCAGCAGTGAGGCCGGGCGGGGGGCCGACGGGGAGCTGTTTTTT. Protein sequence: CASSEAGRGADGELFF. The chain has TRBV6-1 and TRBJ2-2, with 8 nucleotides matching TRBD2. CDR1 is MNHNS, CDR2 SASEGT, per germline. The CDR3 is made up of 16 amino acids. Trimming cost V 3 bases and J 7 bases; bases outside gene matches: 10.